The 15 T cell receptor beta chains listed next were all sequenced from one sample in a study of a mutant IDH1 vaccine in newly diagnosed glioma. The antigens these receptors bind are not known. Assay used: immunoSEQ multiplex PCR; TCRdb lists only in-frame clones, some missing. The sample holds 35,000 to 45,000 clones, 65% to 90% seen once. The time point here: week 35, safety follow-up. One vaccine dose held 300 ug of mutant IDH1 20-mer peptide and came with topical imiquimod. Material: PBMCs, obtained from a glioma patient whose treatment included an IDH1 peptide vaccine. These receptors all come from a woman in her fifties or sixties with glioma.

This clone was recorded once. The V call is TRBV7-9, the J call TRBJ2-2; tentatively, D is TRBD1 (6 bases). This CDR3 spans 16 amino acids. Per the germline V gene, CDR1 is SEHNR and CDR2 is FQNEAQ (reference sequence). V was clipped by 4 bases and J by 4 bases, with 16 bases between them. Written as DNA, the CDR3 is TGTGCCAGCAGCTCTCTAGGTGACAGGTCCACCGGGGAGCTGTTTTTT. Its protein is CASSSLGDRSTGELFF.

The CDR3 DNA follows: TGTGCCAGCAGCTTAGTGGACCAGGCAGATACGCAGTATTTT. This sequence encodes CASSLVDQADTQYF. The rearrangement joins TRBV13 to TRBJ2-3; no reliable D call. CDR3 length: 14 residues. CDR1 and CDR2 (germline): PRHDT, FYEKMQ (reference sequence). V lost 1 base and J lost 4, with 9 bases in between.

About this clone itself: Other DNA sequences in the sample encode the same CDR3. This chain connects TRBV19 to TRBJ2-7; D is unresolved. The V gene's germline CDR1 is LNHDA and CDR2 SQIVND (reference sequence). Trimming pared 1 base from V and 4 bases from J, leaving 5 bases between. CDR3 length: 12 residues. The CDR3 coding sequence is TGTGCCAGTAGTATAGCCGGGTACGAGCAGTACTTC. Protein: CASSIAGYEQYF. Combining the CDR3 with reference TRBV19 and TRBJ2-7 gives the whole variable domain DGGITQSPKYLFRKEGQNVTLSCEQNLNHDAMYWYRQDPGQGLRLIYYSQIVNDFQKGDIAEGYSVSREKKESFPLTVTSAQKNPTAFYLCASSIAGYEQYFGPGTRLTVT.

The rearrangement joins TRBV6-4 to TRBJ2-3; 9 nucleotides align to TRBD1. The CDR3 loop spans 16 amino acids. J lost 6 bases, V lost 2 bases, and 9 bases had no gene match. CDR1 is MRHNA and CDR2 is SNTAGT in the germline V gene. This CDR3 is CASSDSDRGAVDTQYF. The CDR3 DNA reads as TGTGCCAGCAGTGACAGTGACAGGGGGGCCGTGGATACGCAGTATTTT.

V and J are TRBV19 and TRBJ1-4; D gene uncertain. This CDR3 is built from 18 residues. Trimming took 0 bases from V and 3 from J, leaving 17 bases between them. Germline V lookup: CDR1 LNHDA, CDR2 SQIVND (reference sequence). The CDR3 region has the DNA TGTGCCAGTAGTATAGATGGGCTAGGGAACTCAGCTAATGAAAAACTGTTTTTT. Translating it yields CASSIDGLGNSANEKLFF.

This clone was seen only a few times. This chain links TRBV30 with TRBJ1-1, with 7 bases aligning to TRBD1. Germline CDR1 GTSNPN, CDR2 SVGIG (reference sequence). This CDR3 has 14 amino acids. V shed 2 bases and J 3 bases; nucleotides not matched to a gene: 6. The chain's CDR3 is CAWSKGGAHTEAFF. The DNA for the CDR3 is TGTGCCTGGAGTAAAGGGGGCGCTCACACTGAAGCTTTCTTT.

This chain connects TRBV19 to TRBJ1-1, with 7 nucleotides matching TRBD1. Losses at the gene ends were 10 bases for V and 4 bases for J; bases not matched to a gene: 12. The germline V gene encodes CDR1 LNHDA and CDR2 SQIVND (reference sequence). The CDR3 loop spans 14 amino acids. CDR3 loop: CATSAGNRGTEAFF. The CDR3 nucleotides are TGTGCCACAAGTGCAGGTAACAGGGGCACTGAAGCTTTCTTT.

This clone showed up just a few times. Other DNA sequences from this sample encode an identical CDR3 as well. This sequence joins TRBV19 and TRBJ2-1; D possibly corresponds to TRBD2 (5 bases). This CDR3 is built from 15 residues. Germline-derived CDR1 and CDR2 are LNHDA and SQIVND (reference sequence). V gave up 0 bases and J gave up 0 bases, with 6 bases separating them. CDR3 sequence: CASSIEGSSYNEQFF. The DNA for the CDR3 is TGTGCCAGTAGTATAGAGGGGAGCTCCTACAATGAGCAGTTCTTC.

The gene calls are TRBV7-9 and TRBJ1-5; D is undetermined. This CDR3 has 14 amino acids. The V and J ends lost 5 bases and 4 bases respectively, with 12 bases between them. Germline CDR1 SEHNR, CDR2 FQNEAQ (reference sequence). The chain's CDR3 is CASSVGLQNQPQHF. DNA of the CDR3: TGTGCCAGCAGCGTAGGACTACAGAATCAGCCCCAGCATTTT. The whole variable domain, filled in from reference TRBV7-9 and TRBJ1-5, reads DTGVSQNPRHKITKRGQNVTFRCDPISEHNRLYWYRQTLGQGPEFLTYFQNEAQLEKSRLLSDRFSAERPKGSFSTLEIQRTEQGDSAMYLCASSVGLQNQPQHFGDGTRLSIL.

The chain couples TRBV15 to TRBJ1-1; 8 bases agree with TRBD1. The germline gives CDR1 LNHNV, CDR2 YYDKDF (reference sequence). Germline trimming cut 4 bases from V and 4 bases from J; bases unmatched to any gene: 5. The CDR3 is 14 amino acids. The CDR3 nucleotides read TGTGCCACCAGCAATACAGGGGGTTTCACTGAAGCTTTCTTT. Translated, it gives CATSNTGGFTEAFF.

The V call is TRBV27, the J call TRBJ2-7, with 8 bases that match TRBD2. In germline, CDR1 is MNHEY, CDR2 SMNVEV (reference sequence). The CDR3 runs to 14 residues. With 6 bases clipped from V and 3 bases from J, the junction kept 7 bases outside the gene matches. CDR3 nucleotide sequence: TGTGCCAGCAGCAAACTTACTAGCGGCTACGAGCAGTACTTC. Its protein product is CASSKLTSGYEQYF.

The rearrangement uses TRBV6-6 and TRBJ1-2, with 7 bases fitting TRBD1. Germline loops: CDR1 MNHNY, CDR2 SVGAGI (reference sequence). With 4 bases clipped from V and 4 bases from J, the junction kept 6 bases outside the gene matches. The CDR3 is made up of 14 amino acids. CDR3 protein: CASSLQGEGYGYTF. The CDR3 DNA is TGTGCCAGCAGTTTGCAGGGGGAGGGCTATGGCTACACCTTC.

The chain carries TRBV5-6 and TRBJ2-6, with a tentative D call TRBD1 (6 bases). Per germline, CDR1 SGHDT and CDR2 YYEEEE. V lost 4 bases, J lost 3 bases, and 11 bases lay in between. There are 15 residues in the CDR3. CDR3 loop: CASSATGSGANVLTF. The CDR3 DNA follows: TGTGCCAGCAGCGCTACAGGGAGTGGGGCCAACGTCCTGACTTTC.

This chain connects TRBV6-4 to TRBJ1-6; TRBD1 is a possible D gene (6 bases). Trimming shortened V by 2 bases and J by 2 bases, and 7 bases separated the two germline ends. The CDR3 is 15 residues long. Germline V gene lookup returns CDR1 MRHNA and CDR2 SNTAGT. The CDR3 spells CASSDQGTYNSPLHF. CDR3 DNA sequence: TGTGCCAGCAGTGACCAGGGGACCTATAATTCACCCCTCCACTTT.

This clone was observed a few times. This rearrangement joins TRBV19 to TRBJ2-1, with TRBD2 matching over 10 bases. Looked up from germline, CDR1 is LNHDA and CDR2 is SQIVND (reference sequence). With V trimmed by 4 bases and J by 7 bases, 13 bases remained unmatched. The CDR3 extends over 17 amino acids. The CDR3 sequence: CASSRRSGTSDSNEQFF. CDR3 nucleotides: TGTGCCAGTAGTAGACGGAGCGGGACTAGCGATTCAAATGAGCAGTTCTTC.